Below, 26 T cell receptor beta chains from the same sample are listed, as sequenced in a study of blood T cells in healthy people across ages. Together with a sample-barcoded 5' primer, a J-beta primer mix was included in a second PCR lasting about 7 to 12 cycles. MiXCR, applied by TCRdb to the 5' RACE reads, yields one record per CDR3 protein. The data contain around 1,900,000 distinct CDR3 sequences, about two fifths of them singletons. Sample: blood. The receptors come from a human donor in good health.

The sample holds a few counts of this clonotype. This CDR3 reads CSVERAERLFF. The CDR3 DNA reads TGCAGCGTTGAAAGGGCGGAGCGACTGTTTTTT. The chain combines TRBV29-1 with TRBJ1-4; no clear D. Germline V CDR1 and CDR2: SQVTM, ANQGSEA. The CDR3 is 11 amino acids. Deletions cut 2 bases from V and 13 bases from J, with 11 bases between.

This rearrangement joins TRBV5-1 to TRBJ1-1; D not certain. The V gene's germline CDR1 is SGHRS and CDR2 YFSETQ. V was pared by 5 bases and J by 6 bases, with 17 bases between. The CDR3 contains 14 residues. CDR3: CASRNAGPNAEAFF. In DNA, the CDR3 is TGCGCCAGCAGAAATGCCGGGCCAAACGCTGAAGCTTTCTTT.

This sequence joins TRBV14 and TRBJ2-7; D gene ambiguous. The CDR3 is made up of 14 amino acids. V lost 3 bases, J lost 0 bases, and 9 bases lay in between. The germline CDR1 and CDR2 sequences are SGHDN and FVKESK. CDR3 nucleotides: TGTGCCAGCAGCCACTTGACATACTCCTACGAGCAGTACTTC. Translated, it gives CASSHLTYSYEQYF.

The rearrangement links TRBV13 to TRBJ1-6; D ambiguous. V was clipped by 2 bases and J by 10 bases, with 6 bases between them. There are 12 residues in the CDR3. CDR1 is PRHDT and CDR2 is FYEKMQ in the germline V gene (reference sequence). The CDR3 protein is CASSLMTSPLHF. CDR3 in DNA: TGTGCCAGCAGCTTAATGACCTCACCCCTCCACTTT.

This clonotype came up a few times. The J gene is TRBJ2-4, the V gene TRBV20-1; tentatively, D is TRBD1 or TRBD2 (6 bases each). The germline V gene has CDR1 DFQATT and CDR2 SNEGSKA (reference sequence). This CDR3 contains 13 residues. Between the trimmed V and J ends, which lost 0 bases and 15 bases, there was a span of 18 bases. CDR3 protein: CSARDPVRGERYF. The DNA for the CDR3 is TGCAGTGCTAGAGACCCGGTGAGGGGGGAACGGTACTTC.

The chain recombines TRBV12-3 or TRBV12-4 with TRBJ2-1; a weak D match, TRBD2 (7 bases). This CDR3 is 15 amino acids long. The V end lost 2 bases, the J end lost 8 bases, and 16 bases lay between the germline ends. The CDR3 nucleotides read TGTGCCAGCAGTTTATCCGGGGGGCTTAGCTATGAGCAGTTCTTC. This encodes CASSLSGGLSYEQFF.

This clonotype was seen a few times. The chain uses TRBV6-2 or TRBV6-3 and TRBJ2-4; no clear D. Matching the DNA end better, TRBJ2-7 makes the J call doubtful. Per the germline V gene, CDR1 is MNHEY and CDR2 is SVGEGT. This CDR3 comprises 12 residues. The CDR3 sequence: CASAPPLGEQYF. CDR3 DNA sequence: TGTGCCAGCGCCCCACCTCTGGGCGAGCAGTACTTC.

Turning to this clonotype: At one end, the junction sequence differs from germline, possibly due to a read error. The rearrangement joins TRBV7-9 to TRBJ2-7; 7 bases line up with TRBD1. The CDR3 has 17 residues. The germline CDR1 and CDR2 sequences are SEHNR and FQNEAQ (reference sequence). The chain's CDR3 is CASRKTGLTGSSYKQYF. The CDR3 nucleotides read TGTGCCAGCAGGAAGACAGGGTTAACGGGGAGCTCCTACAAGCAGTACTTC.

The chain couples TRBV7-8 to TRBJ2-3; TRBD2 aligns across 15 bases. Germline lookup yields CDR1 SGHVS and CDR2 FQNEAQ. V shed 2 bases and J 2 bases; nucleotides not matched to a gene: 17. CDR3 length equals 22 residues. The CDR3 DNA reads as TGTGCCAGCAGCTTACCGGGACTAGCGGGGGGACTAATCATGACCTACACAGATACGCAGTATTTT. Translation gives CASSLPGLAGGLIMTYTDTQYF.

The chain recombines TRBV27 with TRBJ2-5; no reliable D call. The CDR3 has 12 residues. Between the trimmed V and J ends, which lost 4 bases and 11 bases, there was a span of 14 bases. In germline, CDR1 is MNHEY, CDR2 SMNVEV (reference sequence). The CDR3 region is CASSYGSSEQYF. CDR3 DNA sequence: TGTGCCAGCAGTTACGGGTCAAGTGAGCAGTACTTC.

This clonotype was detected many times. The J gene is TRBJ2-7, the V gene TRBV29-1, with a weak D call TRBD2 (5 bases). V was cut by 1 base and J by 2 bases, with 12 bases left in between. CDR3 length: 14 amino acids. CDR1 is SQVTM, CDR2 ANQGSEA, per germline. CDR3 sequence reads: CSVEGEDSTYEQYF. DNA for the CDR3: TGCAGCGTTGAAGGAGAGGACTCTACCTACGAGCAGTACTTC.

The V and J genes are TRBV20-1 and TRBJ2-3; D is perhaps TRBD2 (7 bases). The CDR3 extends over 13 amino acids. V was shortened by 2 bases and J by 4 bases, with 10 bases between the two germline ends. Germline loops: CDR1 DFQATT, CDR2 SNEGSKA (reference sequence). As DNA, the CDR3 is TGCAGTGCTAGAACGGGGGGCTCAGATACGCAGTATTTT. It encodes CSARTGGSDTQYF.

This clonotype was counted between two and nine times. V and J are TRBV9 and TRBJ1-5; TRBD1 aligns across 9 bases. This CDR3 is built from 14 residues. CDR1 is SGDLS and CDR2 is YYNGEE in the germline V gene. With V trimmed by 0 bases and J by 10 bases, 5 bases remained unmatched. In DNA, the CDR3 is TGTGCCAGCAGCGTAGGGACAGGGGCTCTCCCCCAGCATTTT. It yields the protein CASSVGTGALPQHF. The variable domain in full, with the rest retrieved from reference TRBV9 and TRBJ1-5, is DSGVTQTPKHLITATGQRVTLRCSPRSGDLSVYWYQQSLDQGLQFLIQYYNGEERAKGNILERFSAQQFPDLHSELNLSSLELGDSALYFCASSVGTGALPQHFGDGTRLSIL.

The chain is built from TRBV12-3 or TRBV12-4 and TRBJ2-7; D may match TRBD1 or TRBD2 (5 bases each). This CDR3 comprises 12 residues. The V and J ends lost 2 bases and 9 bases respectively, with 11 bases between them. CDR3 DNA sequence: TGTGCCAGCAGTTTACTGTCAGGGAGGCAGTACTTC. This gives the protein CASSLLSGRQYF.

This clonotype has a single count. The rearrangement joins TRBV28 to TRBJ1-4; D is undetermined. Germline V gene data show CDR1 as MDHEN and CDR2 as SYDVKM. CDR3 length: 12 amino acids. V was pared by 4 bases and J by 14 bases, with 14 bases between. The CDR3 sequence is CASSSDTRVLFF. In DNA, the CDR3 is TGTGCCAGCAGTTCCGACACTCGGGTTCTGTTTTTT.

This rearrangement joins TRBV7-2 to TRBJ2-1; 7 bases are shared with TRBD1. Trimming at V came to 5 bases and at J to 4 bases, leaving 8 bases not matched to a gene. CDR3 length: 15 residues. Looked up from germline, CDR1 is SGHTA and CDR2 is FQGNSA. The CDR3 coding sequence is TGTGCCAGCAGCCCACCCCGGGACAGATACAATGAGCAGTTCTTC. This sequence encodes CASSPPRDRYNEQFF.

CDR3 sequence reads: CASRSDGRSNQPQHF. The CDR3 DNA reads as TGTGCCAGCAGATCCGACGGTAGGAGCAATCAGCCCCAGCATTTT. V is TRBV6-2 or TRBV6-3 and J is TRBJ1-5, with D unresolved. The CDR3 is 15 amino acids. V was pared by 6 bases and J by 1 base, with 13 bases between. CDR1 and CDR2 from the germline V gene are MNHEY and SVGEGT.

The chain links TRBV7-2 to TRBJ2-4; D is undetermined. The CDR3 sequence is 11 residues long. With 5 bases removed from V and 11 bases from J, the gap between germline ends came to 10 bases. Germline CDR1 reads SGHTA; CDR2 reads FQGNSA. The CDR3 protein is CASSLGVLQYF. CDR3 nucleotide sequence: TGTGCCAGCAGCCTAGGTGTTCTTCAGTACTTC. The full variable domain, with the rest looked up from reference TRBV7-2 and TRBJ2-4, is GAGVSQSPSNKVTEKGKDVELRCDPISGHTALYWYRQSLGQGLEFLIYFQGNSAPDKSGLPSDRFSAERTGGSVSTLTIQRTQQEDSAVYLCASSLGVLQYFGAGTRLSVL.

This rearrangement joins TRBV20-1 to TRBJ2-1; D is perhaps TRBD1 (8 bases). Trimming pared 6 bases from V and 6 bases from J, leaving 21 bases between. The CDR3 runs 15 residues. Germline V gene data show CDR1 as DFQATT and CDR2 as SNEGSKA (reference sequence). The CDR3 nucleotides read TGCAGTGCCGGGAGGACAGGGTCAGGCCCCAATGAGCAGTTCTTC. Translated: CSAGRTGSGPNEQFF.

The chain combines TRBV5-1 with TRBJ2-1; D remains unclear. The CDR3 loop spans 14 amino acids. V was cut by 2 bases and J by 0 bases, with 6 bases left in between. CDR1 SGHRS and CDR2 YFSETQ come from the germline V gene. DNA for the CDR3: TGCGCCAGCAGCTTTAGCTACTCCTACAATGAGCAGTTCTTC. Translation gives CASSFSYSYNEQFF. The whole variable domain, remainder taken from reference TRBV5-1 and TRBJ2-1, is KAGVTQTPRYLIKTRGQQVTLSCSPISGHRSVSWYQQTPGQGLQFLFEYFSETQRNKGNFPGRFSGRQFSNSRSEMNVSTLELGDSALYLCASSFSYSYNEQFFGPGTRLTVL.

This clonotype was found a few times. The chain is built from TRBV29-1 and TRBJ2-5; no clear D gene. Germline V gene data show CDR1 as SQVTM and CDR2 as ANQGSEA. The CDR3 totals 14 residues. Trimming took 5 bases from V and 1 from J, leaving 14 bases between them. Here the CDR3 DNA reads TGCAGCGTTTTTGACTCTGGTTTCCAAGAGACCCAGTACTTC. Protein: CSVFDSGFQETQYF. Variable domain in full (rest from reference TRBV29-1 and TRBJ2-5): SAVISQKPSRDICQRGTSLTIQCQVDSQVTMMFWYRQQPGQSLTLIATANQGSEATYESGFVIDKFPISRPNLTFSTLTVSNMSPEDSSIYLCSVFDSGFQETQYFGPGTRLLVL.

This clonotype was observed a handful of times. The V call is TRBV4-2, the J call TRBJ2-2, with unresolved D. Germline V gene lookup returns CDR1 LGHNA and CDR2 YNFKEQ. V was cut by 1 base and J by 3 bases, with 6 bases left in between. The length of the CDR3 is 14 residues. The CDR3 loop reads CASSQVEDTGELFF. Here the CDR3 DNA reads TGTGCCAGCAGCCAAGTCGAAGACACCGGGGAGCTGTTTTTT.

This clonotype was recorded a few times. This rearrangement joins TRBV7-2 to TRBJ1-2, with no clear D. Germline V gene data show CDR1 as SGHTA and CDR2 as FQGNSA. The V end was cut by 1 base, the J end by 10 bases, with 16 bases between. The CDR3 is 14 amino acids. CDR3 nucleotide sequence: TGTGCCAGCAGCTTAGGTTCTGCCGGAATGGTCTACACCTTC. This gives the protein CASSLGSAGMVYTF.

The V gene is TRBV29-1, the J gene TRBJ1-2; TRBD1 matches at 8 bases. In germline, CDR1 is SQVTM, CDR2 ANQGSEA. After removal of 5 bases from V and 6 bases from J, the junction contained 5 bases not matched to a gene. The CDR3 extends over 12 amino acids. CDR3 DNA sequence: TGCAGCGTTTCCCTGGACAGGGATGGCTACACCTTC. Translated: CSVSLDRDGYTF. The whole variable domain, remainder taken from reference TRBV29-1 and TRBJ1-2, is SAVISQKPSRDICQRGTSLTIQCQVDSQVTMMFWYRQQPGQSLTLIATANQGSEATYESGFVIDKFPISRPNLTFSTLTVSNMSPEDSSIYLCSVSLDRDGYTFGSGTRLTVV.

The CDR3 sequence is CASSPFGQNGYTF. The DNA of the CDR3 is TGTGCCAGCAGCCCTTTCGGACAGAATGGCTACACCTTC. The chain employs TRBV7-2 and TRBJ1-2; maybe TRBD1 (6 bases). The germline V and J ends were trimmed by 5 bases and 6 bases, with 13 bases remaining between them. The CDR3 is 13 amino acids. Germline V gene lookup returns CDR1 SGHTA and CDR2 FQGNSA.

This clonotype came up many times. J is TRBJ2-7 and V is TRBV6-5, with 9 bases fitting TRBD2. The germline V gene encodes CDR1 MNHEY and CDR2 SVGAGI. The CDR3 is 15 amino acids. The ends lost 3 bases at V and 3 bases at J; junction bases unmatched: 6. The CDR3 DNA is TGTGCCAGCAGTTATTACCTAGCGGGGCACTACGAGCAGTACTTC. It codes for CASSYYLAGHYEQYF.